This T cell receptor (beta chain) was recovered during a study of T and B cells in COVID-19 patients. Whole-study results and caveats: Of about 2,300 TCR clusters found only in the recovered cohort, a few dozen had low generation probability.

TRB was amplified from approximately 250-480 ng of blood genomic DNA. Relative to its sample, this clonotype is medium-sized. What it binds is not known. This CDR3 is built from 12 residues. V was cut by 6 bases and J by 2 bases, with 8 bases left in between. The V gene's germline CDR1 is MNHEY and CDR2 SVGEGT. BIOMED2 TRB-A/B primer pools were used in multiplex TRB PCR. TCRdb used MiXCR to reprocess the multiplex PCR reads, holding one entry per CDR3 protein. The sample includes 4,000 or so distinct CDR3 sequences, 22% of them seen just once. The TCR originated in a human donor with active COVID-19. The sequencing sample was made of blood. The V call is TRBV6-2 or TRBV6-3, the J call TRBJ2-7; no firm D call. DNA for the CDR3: TGTGCCAGCAGCGACGGCCCCTACGAGCAGTACTTC. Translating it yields CASSDGPYEQYF.